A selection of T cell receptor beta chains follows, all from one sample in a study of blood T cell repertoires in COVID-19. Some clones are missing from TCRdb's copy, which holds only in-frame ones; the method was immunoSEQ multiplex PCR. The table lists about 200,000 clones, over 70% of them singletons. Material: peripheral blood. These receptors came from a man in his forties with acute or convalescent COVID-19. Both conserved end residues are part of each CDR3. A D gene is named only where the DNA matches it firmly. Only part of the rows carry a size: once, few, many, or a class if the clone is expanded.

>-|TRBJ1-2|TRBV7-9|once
CASDTPVYGYTF
TGTGCCAGCGATACTCCCGTCTATGGCTACACCTTC
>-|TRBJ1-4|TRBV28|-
CASTGTTEEKLFF
TGTGCCAGCACCGGGACAACGGAGGAAAAACTGTTTTTT
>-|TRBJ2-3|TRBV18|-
CASSNREAGDTQYF
TGTGCCAGCTCAAACCGGGAAGCAGGAGATACGCAGTATTTT
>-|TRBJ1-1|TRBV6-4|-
CASSMSPGGTEAFF
TGTGCCAGCAGTATGAGCCCGGGAGGCACTGAAGCTTTCTTT
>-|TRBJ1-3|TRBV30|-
CAGSRGSSGNTIYF
TGTGCCGGATCCAGGGGAAGCTCTGGAAACACCATATATTTT
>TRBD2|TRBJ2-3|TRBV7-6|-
CASSLGRASGEWDTQYF
TGTGCCAGCAGCTTAGGTAGGGCTAGCGGGGAGTGGGATACGCAGTATTTT
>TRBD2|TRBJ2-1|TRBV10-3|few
CAIRPGTKDEQFF
TGTGCCATCAGGCCCGGGACTAAGGATGAGCAGTTCTTC
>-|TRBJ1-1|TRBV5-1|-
CASKEVERSDTEAFF
TGCGCCAGCAAAGAGGTAGAACGTTCGGACACTGAAGCTTTCTTT
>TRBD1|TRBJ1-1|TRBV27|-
CASTPGQGFIGEAFF
TGTGCCAGCACACCGGGACAGGGGTTTATCGGTGAAGCTTTCTTT
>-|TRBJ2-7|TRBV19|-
CATTWGFEQYF
TGTGCCACCACATGGGGCTTCGAGCAGTACTTC
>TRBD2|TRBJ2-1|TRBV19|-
CASSIGLAGTPVANEQFF
TGTGCCAGTAGTATCGGACTAGCGGGAACCCCGGTGGCCAATGAGCAGTTCTTC
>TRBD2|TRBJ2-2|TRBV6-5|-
CASASGSTTGELFF
TGTGCCAGCGCTAGCGGGTCCACAACCGGGGAGCTGTTTTTT
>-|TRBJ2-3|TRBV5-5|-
CASSQRDIRTDTQYF
TGTGCCAGCAGCCAAAGGGACATCCGCACAGATACGCAGTATTTT
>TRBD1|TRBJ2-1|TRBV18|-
CASSPGTGGWYEQFF
TGTGCCAGCTCACCAGGCACAGGGGGCTGGTATGAGCAGTTCTTC
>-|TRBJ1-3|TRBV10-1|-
CATSQWTPSGNTIYF
TGCGCCACCTCCCAGTGGACACCCTCTGGAAACACCATATATTTT
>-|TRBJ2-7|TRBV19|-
CASSRGDGTYEQYF
TGTGCCAGTAGTCGCGGGGACGGAACCTACGAGCAGTACTTC
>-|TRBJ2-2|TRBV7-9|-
CASSLSDTGELFF
TGTGCCAGCAGCTTAAGCGACACCGGGGAGCTGTTTTTT
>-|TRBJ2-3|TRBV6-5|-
CASSYRLGATDTQYF
TGTGCCAGCAGTTACCGCTTGGGAGCGACAGATACGCAGTATTTT
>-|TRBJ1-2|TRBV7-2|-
CASSSPRRYGYGYTF
TGTGCCAGCAGCTCCCCCCGGCGGTATGGCTATGGCTACACCTTC
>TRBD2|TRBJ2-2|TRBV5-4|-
CASSLEASGTGELFF
TGTGCCAGCAGCTTGGAGGCTAGCGGGACCGGGGAGCTGTTTTTT
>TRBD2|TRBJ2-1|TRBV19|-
CASSSEGTSGKPFNEQFF
TGTGCCAGTAGTTCCGAAGGGACTAGCGGGAAACCCTTCAATGAGCAGTTCTTC
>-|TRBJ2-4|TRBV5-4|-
CASTWDLENIQYF
TGTGCCAGCACTTGGGACTTAGAAAACATTCAGTACTTC
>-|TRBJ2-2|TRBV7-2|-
CASSLTYSGGELFF
TGTGCCAGCAGCTTAACTTATTCCGGCGGGGAGCTGTTTTTT
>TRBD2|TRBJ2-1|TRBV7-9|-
CASSSLGGSGDNEQFF
TGTGCCAGCAGCTCCCTGGGCGGGAGTGGGGACAATGAGCAGTTCTTC
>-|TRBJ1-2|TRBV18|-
CASSPTPDNNYGYTF
TGTGCCAGCTCACCAACGCCAGACAATAACTATGGCTACACCTTC
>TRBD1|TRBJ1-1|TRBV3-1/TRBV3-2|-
CASSPGTGGRRTEAFF
TGTGCCAGCAGCCCTGGGACAGGGGGGAGGAGAACTGAAGCTTTCTTT
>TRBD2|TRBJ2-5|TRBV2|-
CASRALAGGETQYF
TGTGCCAGCAGGGCACTAGCGGGAGGCGAGACCCAGTACTTC
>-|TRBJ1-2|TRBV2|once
CASRHRDNNYGYTF
TGTGCCAGCAGACACCGGGACAACAATTATGGCTACACCTTC
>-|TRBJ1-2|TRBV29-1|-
CSASGTLEYGYTF
TGCAGCGCCTCCGGGACACTTGAGTACGGCTACACCTTC
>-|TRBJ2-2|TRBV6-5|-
CASSNRVRTGELFF
TGTGCCAGCAGTAACAGGGTACGCACCGGGGAGCTGTTTTTT
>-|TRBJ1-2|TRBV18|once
CASSPLAGGYTF
TGTGCCAGCTCACCCCTTGCCGGGGGCTACACCTTC
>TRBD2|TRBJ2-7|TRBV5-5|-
CASSLPAGGGYEQYF
TGTGCCAGCAGCCTCCCTGCCGGGGGGGGTTACGAGCAGTACTTC
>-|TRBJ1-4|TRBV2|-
CASRTRSTNEKLFF
TGTGCCAGCAGAACGAGATCAACTAATGAAAAACTGTTTTTT
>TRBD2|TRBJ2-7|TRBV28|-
CASSPLAGPNSYEQYF
TGTGCCAGCAGTCCCTTAGCGGGCCCGAACTCCTACGAGCAGTACTTC
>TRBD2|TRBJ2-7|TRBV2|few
CASTQLSSGIGEQYF
TGTGCCAGCACCCAGCTTAGTAGCGGGATCGGAGAGCAGTACTTC
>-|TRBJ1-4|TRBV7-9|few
CASSLFMAGRANEKLFF
TGTGCCAGCAGCTTATTTATGGCAGGGAGGGCTAATGAAAAACTGTTTTTT
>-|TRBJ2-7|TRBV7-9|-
CASSSRETTYEQYF
TGTGCCAGCAGCTCACGGGAAACGACCTACGAGCAGTACTTC
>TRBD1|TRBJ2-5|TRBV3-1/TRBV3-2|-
CASSRDRRGTQYF
TGTGCCAGCAGTCGGGACAGGAGGGGGACCCAGTACTTC
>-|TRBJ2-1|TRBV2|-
CASSEEMRHNEQFF
TGTGCCAGCAGCGAGGAGATGCGGCACAATGAGCAGTTCTTC
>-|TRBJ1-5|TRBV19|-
CASSIDYGASINQPQHF
TGTGCCAGTAGTATAGATTATGGGGCAAGCATCAATCAGCCCCAGCATTTT
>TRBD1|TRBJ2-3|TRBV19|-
CASSINRGLSTDTQYF
TGTGCCAGTAGTATCAACAGGGGCCTGAGCACAGATACGCAGTATTTT
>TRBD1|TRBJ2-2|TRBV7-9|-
CASSQPPGQGSGELFF
TGTGCCAGCAGCCAACCGCCGGGACAGGGGTCCGGGGAGCTGTTTTTT
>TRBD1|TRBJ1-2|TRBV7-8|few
CASSSRQGLSYGYTF
TGTGCCAGCAGCTCAAGACAGGGATTAAGCTATGGCTACACCTTC
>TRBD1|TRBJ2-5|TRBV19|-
CASSPWGQGAGKQETQYF
TGTGCCAGTAGCCCCTGGGGACAGGGGGCGGGTAAGCAAGAGACCCAGTACTTC
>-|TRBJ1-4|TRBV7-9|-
CASSSLSRAEKLFF
TGTGCCAGCAGCTCCTTATCGAGGGCGGAAAAACTGTTTTTT
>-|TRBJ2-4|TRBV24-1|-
CATSDLGGIQYF
TGTGCCACCAGTGACCTGGGAGGCATTCAGTACTTC
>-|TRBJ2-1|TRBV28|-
CASSPGGYNEQFF
TGTGCCAGCAGCCCCGGGGGATATAATGAGCAGTTCTTC
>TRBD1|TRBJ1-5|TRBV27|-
CASSQNAGGGEPQHF
TGTGCCAGCAGTCAGAACGCAGGGGGCGGTGAGCCCCAGCATTTT
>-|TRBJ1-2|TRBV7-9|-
CASSLEAGAGYTF
TGTGCCAGCAGCTTAGAGGCAGGGGCTGGCTACACCTTC
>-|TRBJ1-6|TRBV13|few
CASSSRLDSPLHF
TGTGCCAGCAGCTCACGGTTGGATTCACCCCTCCACTTT
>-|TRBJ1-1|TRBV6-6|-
CASRTRGGEAFF
TGTGCCAGCAGAACCAGGGGTGGTGAAGCTTTCTTT
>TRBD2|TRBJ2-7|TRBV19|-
CASRSGLAAYEQYF
TGTGCCAGTAGGTCGGGACTAGCGGCCTACGAGCAGTACTTC
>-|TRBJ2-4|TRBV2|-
CASTLRGFSDIQYF
TGTGCCAGCACCCTCCGGGGGTTTTCGGACATTCAGTACTTC